These 4 T cell receptor beta chains originate from one sample sequenced in a study of monozygotic twins with cystic fibrosis (dated by TCRdb to 2020 to 2023). The library came from the immunoSEQ multiplex PCR assay. TCRdb took over this immuneACCESS table, retaining in-frame rearrangements with V and J assigned. Such tables are incomplete; in checked studies, under half of the missing clones stem from an unresolved V gene, and the remainder is unexplained. In all, the sample holds about 32,000 clones, and roughly nine tenths of those were seen once. The ten largest clones add up to over 0.7% of the sample. The material sequenced was blood. The receptors were sampled from a girl between 2 and 10 years old with cystic fibrosis.

The chain combines TRBV29-1 with TRBJ1-2; unclear D gene. Germline CDR1 SQVTM, CDR2 ANQGSEA. V was trimmed by 1 base and J by 2 bases, leaving 14 bases between them. The CDR3 is made up of 15 amino acids. CDR3 in DNA: TGCAGCGTTGAAGGGACCACCCGAGGGAACTATGGCTACACCTTC. Translation gives CSVEGTTRGNYGYTF.

This chain uses TRBV28 with TRBJ1-5; 8 nucleotides match TRBD1. Germline CDR1 MDHEN, CDR2 SYDVKM. This CDR3 contains 15 residues. With V trimmed by 6 bases and J by 4 bases, 8 bases remained unmatched. In DNA, the CDR3 is TGTGCCAGCAGGAGACAGGGGCGGGGGAATCAGCCCCAGCATTTT. Protein sequence: CASRRQGRGNQPQHF. The whole variable domain, filled in from reference TRBV28 and TRBJ1-5, reads DVKVTQSSRYLVKRTGEKVFLECVQDMDHENMFWYRQDPGLGLRLIYFSYDVKMKEKGDIPEGYSVSREKKERFSLILESASTNQTSMYLCASRRQGRGNQPQHFGDGTRLSIL.

In its sample, this clone was seen once. The CDR3 DNA follows: TGCGCCAGCAGCCTTGAATACCAGGGTATTGGGGAGCAGTTCTTC. It encodes CASSLEYQGIGEQFF. The chain links TRBV4-3 to TRBJ2-1; D possibly corresponds to TRBD1 (5 bases). Trimming removed 4 bases from V and 10 bases from J, with 20 bases in between. Germline V CDR1 and CDR2: LGHNA, YSLEER. The CDR3 sequence is 15 residues long.

The chain employs TRBV5-4 and TRBJ1-2; possible D gene TRBD1, 5 bases. Deletions cut 1 base from V and 4 bases from J, with 14 bases between. Germline loops: CDR1 SGHNT, CDR2 YYREEE (reference sequence). The CDR3 has 15 residues. Here the CDR3 reads CASSLFPWDSYGYTF. The DNA for the CDR3 is TGTGCCAGCAGCTTGTTCCCCTGGGACTCCTATGGCTACACCTTC.